This T cell receptor beta chain came from a study of cytomegalovirus exposure and HLA in healthy donors. Study-level background: The roughly 120 validation repertoires, a later analysis reported, used the same platform as the 600 to 700 first-cohort repertoires.

About this clone itself: Antigen: not known.

The CDR3 extends over 18 amino acids. Germline assignment: CDR1 LNHDA and CDR2 SQIVND (reference sequence). The ends were cut back, 5 bases at V and 0 bases at J, with 17 bases in the middle. General study findings and limits: Most TCR sequences were seen very rarely across donors, but some public TCRs occurred in many.

Generated by immunoSEQ multiplex PCR, the TCRdb table keeps only in-frame clones and is missing some. The repertoire includes some 100,000 clones, roughly 86% of them detected once, and 4.9% sits in the top ten. This clonotype was obtained from a young man in good health and CMV-seronegative. Sequencing was carried out using PBMCs. V is TRBV19 and J is TRBJ2-6, with D maybe TRBD1 (6 bases). The CDR3 DNA is TGTGCCAGTAGTCAAGCCGGGACAAGCCCCTCTGGGGCCAACGTCCTGACTTTC. Its translation is CASSQAGTSPSGANVLTF.